These T cell receptor beta chains were read from a single sample in a study of identical twins. TCRdb re-derived calls from the 5' RACE reads in MiXCR, one entry per CDR3 protein. The sample includes under 300,000 distinct CDR3 sequences, approximately 5.9% seen only once; the top ten take about 14%. These data also formed part of another study, on T cells expressing NK-cell markers.

The specimen was CD8+ T cells sorted from blood. These receptors were collected from a woman between 18 and 30 years old in good health. Each CDR3 is given with its conserved first and last residue. A D gene is named only where the DNA matches it firmly. Clone size appears in some rows only: once, few, many, or a class for an expanded clone.

few TRBJ1-1 TRBV12-3/TRBV12-4 - CASSLMGDEAFF TGTGCCAGCAGTTTAATGGGTGATGAAGCTTTCTTT
few TRBJ2-1 TRBV5-4 - CASSTRPREEQFF TGTGCCAGCAGCACACGACCCCGGGAAGAGCAGTTCTTC
- TRBJ2-6 TRBV12-3/TRBV12-4 - CASSFTRRRPISGANVLTF TGTGCCAGCAGTTTTACTAGGCGGCGGCCCATCTCTGGGGCCAACGTCCTGACTTTC
few TRBJ2-7 TRBV25-1 - CASSEWEAYEQYF TGTGCCAGCAGTGAATGGGAGGCCTACGAGCAGTACTTC
few TRBJ1-2 TRBV6-1 TRBD1 CASSKSGRQGIHYGYTF TGTGCCAGCAGTAAGAGCGGTCGACAGGGCATTCACTATGGCTACACCTTC
few TRBJ1-3 TRBV7-6 - CASSLGLGQGTGNTIYF TGTGCCAGCAGCTTGGGGCTTGGGCAAGGAACTGGAAACACCATATATTTT
many TRBJ1-1 TRBV27 - CASGEGLNTEAFF TGTGCCAGCGGGGAGGGGTTGAACACTGAAGCTTTCTTT
many TRBJ1-1 TRBV2 - CASRGGGATEAFF TGTGCCAGTCGGGGCGGGGGAGCCACTGAAGCTTTCTTT
few TRBJ2-2 TRBV20-1 - CSAREGGELFF TGCAGTGCTAGAGAAGGCGGGGAGCTGTTTTTT
- TRBJ2-2 TRBV4-3 - CASSQDRWAGELFF TGCGCCAGCAGCCAAGATCGGTGGGCCGGGGAGCTGTTTTTT
- TRBJ2-5 TRBV13 TRBD1 CASSPDPGTGVGETQYF TGTGCCAGCAGCCCGGACCCCGGGACAGGGGTAGGGGAGACCCAGTACTTC
few TRBJ1-2 TRBV29-1 - CSSVLSDGYGYTF TGCAGCTCTGTCTTGAGCGACGGATATGGCTACACCTTC
many TRBJ1-6 TRBV12-3/TRBV12-4 - CASSPDNSPLHF TGTGCCAGCAGCCCAGATAATTCACCCCTCCACTTT
few TRBJ2-2 TRBV28 TRBD2 CASSKGLENTGELFF TGTGCCAGCAGCAAAGGACTAGAGAACACCGGGGAGCTGTTTTTT
- TRBJ2-4 TRBV6-1 TRBD1 CASSEGLGGLENIQYF TGTGCCAGCAGTGAAGGGCTAGGGGGCCTTGAAAACATTCAGTACTTC
- TRBJ2-5 TRBV11-2 - CASSFIKGEQTQYF TGTGCCAGCAGCTTTATAAAAGGAGAGCAGACCCAGTACTTC
- TRBJ2-3 TRBV6-5 - CASGLQGDTDTQYF TGTGCCAGCGGGTTACAGGGAGACACAGATACGCAGTATTTT
few TRBJ1-1 TRBV9 TRBD1 CASSDPGQGGTEAFF TGTGCCAGCAGCGATCCGGGACAGGGGGGGACTGAAGCTTTCTTT
- TRBJ1-6 TRBV7-9 - CASSPAGGGSSPLHF TGTGCCAGCAGCCCGGCGGGGGGAGGGAGTTCACCCCTCCACTTT
many TRBJ2-5 TRBV7-8 TRBD2 CASSLFWRERETQYF TGTGCCAGCAGCTTATTTTGGCGGGAGAGAGAGACCCAGTACTTC
few TRBJ2-3 TRBV12-3/TRBV12-4 TRBD1 CASSRDRDTQYF TGTGCCAGCAGTAGGGACAGGGATACGCAGTATTTT
many TRBJ1-6 TRBV12-3/TRBV12-4 - CASSFGVGSPLHF TGTGCCAGCAGTTTTGGGGTAGGGTCACCCCTCCACTTT
- TRBJ2-1 TRBV27 - CASRPFRDARGSEQFF TGTGCCAGCAGACCTTTCAGGGACGCCCGAGGGAGTGAGCAGTTCTTC
- TRBJ2-7 TRBV11-2 - CASSRVSGGVLNEQYF TGTGCCAGCAGCCGAGTCAGTGGAGGGGTGCTCAACGAGCAGTACTTC
- TRBJ2-2 TRBV7-9 - CASSNTGANTGELFF TGTGCCAGCAGCAACACCGGGGCAAACACCGGGGAGCTGTTTTTT
- TRBJ1-1 TRBV3-1 - CASSQGTRVTEAFF TGTGCCAGCAGCCAGGGCACCAGGGTTACTGAAGCTTTCTTT
few TRBJ2-1 TRBV20-1 - CSAPKGGGVNEQFF TGCAGTGCCCCGAAGGGGGGGGGGGTCAATGAGCAGTTCTTC
- TRBJ2-5 TRBV29-1 - CSAYPVGEETQYF TGCAGCGCCTATCCGGTAGGGGAAGAGACCCAGTACTTC
- TRBJ2-2 TRBV11-2 TRBD2 CASSLLAGGRYTGELFF TGTGCCAGCAGCTTACTCGCGGGAGGGAGGTATACCGGGGAGCTGTTTTTT
many TRBJ2-3 TRBV29-1 - CSVLTDTQYF TGCAGCGTTTTAACAGATACGCAGTATTTT
few TRBJ1-6 TRBV6-5 TRBD1 CASSYSIRSRDSPNSPLHF TGTGCCAGCAGTTACTCGATTCGTTCTAGGGACAGCCCCAATTCACCCCTCCACTTT
many TRBJ2-1 TRBV7-9 TRBD1 CASSPSTGAHNEQFF TGTGCCAGCAGCCCCTCGACAGGGGCTCACAATGAGCAGTTCTTC
few TRBJ2-1 TRBV7-2 - CASSVFEDEQFF TGTGCCAGCAGCGTGTTTGAGGATGAGCAGTTCTTC
many TRBJ1-2 TRBV7-2 - CASSLVGLFYTF TGTGCCAGCAGCTTAGTTGGGCTCTTCTACACCTTC
few TRBJ2-6 TRBV5-1 - CASTVTGSLRANVLTF TGCGCCAGCACAGTGACAGGTTCTCTGAGGGCCAACGTCCTGACTTTC
- TRBJ2-4 TRBV10-1 - CASSDGTFPLAKNIQYF TGCGCCAGCAGCGACGGGACTTTTCCCCTAGCCAAAAACATTCAGTACTTC
few TRBJ2-7 TRBV11-2 TRBD1 CASTIGPGGFNEQYF TGTGCCAGCACCATTGGGCCAGGGGGTTTTAACGAGCAGTACTTC
many TRBJ2-3 TRBV20-1 TRBD2 CSAGTSDGTDTQYF TGCAGTGCCGGGACTAGCGACGGCACAGATACGCAGTATTTT
- TRBJ2-2 TRBV3-1 TRBD2 CASTKDFETSGRNTGELFF TGTGCCAGCACCAAGGATTTTGAGACTAGCGGGCGAAACACCGGGGAGCTGTTTTTT
- TRBJ1-2 TRBV6-1 - CATLLTGPFYGYTF TGTGCCACCCTCCTTACAGGCCCATTCTATGGCTACACCTTC
few TRBJ1-2 TRBV4-1 - CASSQVGQDGYTF TGCGCCAGCAGCCAGGTTGGGCAGGATGGCTACACCTTC
- TRBJ1-6 TRBV11-1 - CASSWGGANSPLHF TGTGCCAGCAGCTGGGGAGGAGCTAATTCACCCCTCCACTTT
many TRBJ2-7 TRBV12-3/TRBV12-4 - CASSLGGHEQYF TGTGCCAGCAGCCTGGGTGGTCACGAGCAGTACTTC
few TRBJ2-3 TRBV10-1 - CASSETGLFTDTQYF TGCGCCAGCAGTGAGACAGGACTTTTCACAGATACGCAGTATTTT
- TRBJ2-2 TRBV20-1 TRBD2 CSAWEGRSTGELFF TGCAGTGCTTGGGAGGGCCGTAGCACCGGGGAGCTGTTTTTT
- TRBJ2-7 TRBV20-1 TRBD2 CSARGEGRYEQYF TGCAGTGCTAGAGGGGAGGGGCGGTACGAGCAGTACTTC
few TRBJ1-1 TRBV7-8 - CASSLWGTQMNTEAFF TGTGCCAGCAGCTTATGGGGGACACAAATGAACACTGAAGCTTTCTTT
- TRBJ1-1 TRBV10-3 - CAISENKGTNTEAFF TGTGCCATCAGTGAGAATAAAGGGACGAACACTGAAGCTTTCTTT